This entry lists 13 T cell receptor beta chains sequenced from one sample in a study of T cells in Graves' hyperthyroidism and ophthalmopathy. Template material for amplifying TCR beta CDR3 regions consisted of RNA transcripts. TCR CDR3 regions were first amplified by RT-PCR with HTBI primers. Using its own MiXCR run on the multiplex PCR reads, TCRdb lists one record per CDR3 protein. In the table there are around 300,000 distinct CDR3 sequences, roughly an eighth of which are singletons. Sequenced input: blood. These receptor sequences come from a woman aged 40 to 50 with Graves' ophthalmopathy.

The V call is TRBV9, the J call TRBJ1-1; 12 bases fit TRBD1. Germline lookup yields CDR1 SGDLS and CDR2 YYNGEE. V trimming: 4 bases; J trimming: 9 bases; junction bases outside the gene matches: 16. This CDR3 spans 17 amino acids. CDR3: CASSPMGTGGATGQAFF. In DNA form, the CDR3 reads TGTGCCAGCAGCCCCATGGGGACAGGGGGCGCGACTGGACAAGCTTTCTTT. Full variable domain (rest looked up from reference TRBV9 and TRBJ1-1): DSGVTQTPKHLITATGQRVTLRCSPRSGDLSVYWYQQSLDQGLQFLIQYYNGEERAKGNILERFSAQQFPDLHSELNLSSLELGDSALYFCASSPMGTGGATGQAFFGQGTRLTVV.

This clonotype was seen a single time. The V call is TRBV30, the J call TRBJ2-1; 7 bases are shared with TRBD2. Per germline, CDR1 GTSNPN and CDR2 SVGIG (reference sequence). Germline trimming cut 0 bases from V and 7 bases from J; bases unmatched to any gene: 9. The CDR3 length is 15 residues. CDR3: CAWSVEGGPSNEQFF. The CDR3 nucleotides are TGTGCCTGGAGTGTGGAGGGAGGGCCGTCGAATGAGCAGTTCTTC.

With respect to this clonotype: This clone may be a read error of a much larger clone one base away. The conserved phenylalanine or tryptophan normally closing the CDR3 is absent here, so this likely arose from a read error. The chain recombines TRBV3-1 with TRBJ2-3; no definite D call. The CDR3 extends over 14 amino acids. Germline loops: CDR1 LGHDT, CDR2 YNNKEL (reference sequence). The V gene lost 0 bases and the J gene lost 6 bases, with 10 bases spanning the gap. The CDR3 protein is CASSQDWDRDTQYS. As DNA, the CDR3 is TGTGCCAGCAGCCAAGATTGGGATAGGGATACGCAGTATTCT.

The J gene is TRBJ1-2, the V gene TRBV6-4, with D tentatively TRBD1 (6 bases). CDR3 length: 18 residues. The V end lost 3 bases, the J end lost 7 bases, and 27 bases lay between the germline ends. Germline lookup yields CDR1 MRHNA and CDR2 SNTAGT. Here the CDR3 reads CASSEKGVLEGIALGYTF. The CDR3 DNA sequence: TGTGCCAGCAGTGAAAAGGGGGTTTTGGAGGGGATCGCCCTTGGCTACACCTTC.

V and J are TRBV6-9 and TRBJ2-2; no definite D call. Germline CDR1 and CDR2: MNHGY and SVAAGI. This CDR3 spans 13 amino acids. V lost 4 bases and J lost 6, with 9 bases in between. The CDR3 region has the DNA TGTGCCAGCAGTTCAGCCGCAGCCGGGGAGCTGTTTTTT. This gives the protein CASSSAAAGELFF.

CDR3 sequence: CASSLDRLAGASQETQYF. The CDR3 DNA reads as TGTGCCAGCAGCTTAGATCGACTAGCGGGAGCCTCACAAGAGACCCAGTACTTC. The chain links TRBV7-9 to TRBJ2-5, with 12 bases matching TRBD2. V lost 1 base and J lost 2; bases outside the gene matches: 8. Germline V gene sequence: CDR1 SEHNR, CDR2 FQNEAQ (reference sequence). The CDR3 has 18 amino acids.

This clonotype was seen more than once but under ten times. The chain employs TRBV29-1 and TRBJ2-1; a weak D match, TRBD2 (7 bases). The V gene lost 4 bases and the J gene lost 5 bases, with 12 bases spanning the gap. The CDR3 has 13 residues. CDR1 is SQVTM and CDR2 is ANQGSEA in the germline V gene. The DNA for the CDR3 is TGCAGCGTTGGGGGGGGGCTAAACAATGAGCAGTTCTTC. The encoded protein is CSVGGGLNNEQFF.

Many counts were recorded for this clonotype. The chain carries TRBV19 and TRBJ1-1; TRBD1 matches at 9 bases. The CDR3 consists of 16 residues. The junction had 10 bases not matched to a gene; V was cut back by 3 bases and J by 5 bases. CDR1 is LNHDA, CDR2 SQIVND, per germline (reference sequence). Here the CDR3 DNA reads TGTGCCAGTAGTATTAGACAGGGGGGGATTTCGACTGAAGCTTTCTTT. Protein product: CASSIRQGGISTEAFF.

This clonotype was counted many times. The V and J genes are TRBV6-1 and TRBJ2-7, with TRBD1 matching 7 bases. Per germline, CDR1 MNHNS and CDR2 SASEGT. Trimming at V came to 8 bases and at J to 4 bases, leaving 8 bases not matched to a gene. This CDR3 is 13 amino acids long. DNA of the CDR3: TGTGCCAGCCGGGACAGCGGTCTGTACGAGCAGTACTTC. This gives the protein CASRDSGLYEQYF.

This sequence joins TRBV7-9 and TRBJ1-6; D is unclear. Trimming removed 2 bases from V and 3 bases from J, with 8 bases in between. The CDR3 runs to 15 residues. From germline, CDR1 is SEHNR and CDR2 FQNEAQ (reference sequence). The CDR3 protein is CASSLSVGYNSPLHF. In nucleotides, the CDR3 is TGTGCCAGCAGCTTATCAGTCGGCTATAATTCACCCCTCCACTTT.

This clonotype showed up many times. The chain links TRBV20-1 to TRBJ1-2; unclear D gene. The CDR3 is 13 residues long. Germline V gives CDR1 DFQATT, CDR2 SNEGSKA (reference sequence). Trimming took 6 bases from V and 6 from J, leaving 17 bases between them. CDR3 residues: CSAFHSESNGYTF. In DNA form, the CDR3 reads TGCAGTGCCTTTCACAGTGAATCTAATGGCTACACCTTC.

The chain uses TRBV18 and TRBJ1-2; TRBD1 might be the D (6 bases). The CDR3 runs 19 residues. Germline V gene sequence: CDR1 KGHSH, CDR2 LQKENI. V lost 3 bases, J lost 5 bases, and 28 bases lay in between. The CDR3 sequence is CASSPKQGLEGRLPYGYTF. Here the CDR3 DNA reads TGTGCCAGCTCACCTAAACAGGGTCTAGAGGGCCGCTTACCTTATGGCTACACCTTC.

In this sample, this clonotype turned up many times. The V and J genes are TRBV2 and TRBJ2-7, with D perhaps matching TRBD2 (5 bases). Germline V gene lookup returns CDR1 SNHLY and CDR2 FYNNEI. V was cut by 6 bases and J by 5 bases, with 11 bases left in between. The length of the CDR3 is 12 residues. CDR3 DNA: TGTGCCAGCAGGAGGGAAAGTGACGAGCAGTACTTC. Translated, it gives CASRRESDEQYF.